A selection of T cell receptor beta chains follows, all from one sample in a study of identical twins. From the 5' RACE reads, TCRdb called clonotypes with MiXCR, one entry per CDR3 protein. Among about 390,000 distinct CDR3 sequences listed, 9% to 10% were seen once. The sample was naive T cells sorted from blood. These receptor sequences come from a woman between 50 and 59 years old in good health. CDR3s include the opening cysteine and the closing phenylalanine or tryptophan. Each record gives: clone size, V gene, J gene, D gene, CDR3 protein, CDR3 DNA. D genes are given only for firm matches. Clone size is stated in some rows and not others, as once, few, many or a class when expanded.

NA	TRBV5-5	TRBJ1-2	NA	CASSSSPRQAWGYTF	TGTGCCAGCAGCTCTAGCCCCCGGCAGGCGTGGGGCTACACCTTC
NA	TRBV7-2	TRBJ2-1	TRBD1	CASSEGTGTYNEQFF	TGTGCCAGCAGCGAGGGGACAGGGACCTACAATGAGCAGTTCTTC
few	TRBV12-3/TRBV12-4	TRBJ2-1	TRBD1	CASSMRTGGYNEQFF	TGTGCCAGCAGCATGAGGACAGGGGGCTACAATGAGCAGTTCTTC
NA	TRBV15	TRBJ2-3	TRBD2	CATSRDYSGATDTQYF	TGTGCCACCAGCAGAGATTATAGCGGGGCCACAGATACGCAGTATTTT
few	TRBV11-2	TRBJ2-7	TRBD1	CASSLKGASQPYEQYF	TGTGCCAGCAGCTTAAAGGGGGCTAGTCAGCCCTACGAGCAGTACTTC
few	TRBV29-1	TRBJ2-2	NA	CSVLGQNTGELFF	TGCAGCGTTCTGGGACAGAACACCGGGGAGCTGTTTTTT
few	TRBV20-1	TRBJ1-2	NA	CSAIDGLYGYTF	TGCAGTGCCATAGACGGACTCTATGGCTACACCTTC
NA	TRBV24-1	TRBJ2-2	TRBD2	CATSGGGSYGGELFF	TGTGCCACATCGGGAGGCGGGAGCTATGGCGGGGAGCTGTTTTTT
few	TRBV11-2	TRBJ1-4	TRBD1	CASSQGTANEKLFF	TGTGCCAGCAGCCAGGGGACAGCTAATGAAAAACTGTTTTTT
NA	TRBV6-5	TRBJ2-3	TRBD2	CASTRLAGVDTQYF	TGTGCCAGCACTCGACTAGCGGGAGTAGATACGCAGTATTTT
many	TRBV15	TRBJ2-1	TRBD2	CATSHRTSGINEQFF	TGTGCCACCAGCCACCGGACTAGCGGGATCAATGAGCAGTTCTTC
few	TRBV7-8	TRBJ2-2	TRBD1	CASSFRDRVNTGELFF	TGTGCCAGCAGCTTTCGGGACAGGGTTAACACCGGGGAGCTGTTTTTT
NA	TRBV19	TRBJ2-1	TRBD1	CASSNQGANEQFF	TGTGCCAGTAGTAACCAGGGGGCCAATGAGCAGTTCTTC
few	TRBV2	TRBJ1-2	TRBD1	CASKRRGNYGYTF	TGTGCCAGCAAGCGCAGGGGGAACTATGGCTACACCTTC
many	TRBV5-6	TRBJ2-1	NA	CASSFLTDQTIYNEQFF	TGTGCCAGCAGCTTTCTGACAGACCAAACCATATACAATGAGCAGTTCTTC
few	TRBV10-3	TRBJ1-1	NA	CAIRAKERDLMNTEAFF	TGTGCCATCAGGGCTAAAGAACGGGACTTGATGAACACTGAAGCTTTCTTT
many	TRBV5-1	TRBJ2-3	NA	CASSLVEPGVPDTQYF	TGCGCCAGCAGCTTGGTTGAGCCGGGCGTCCCCGATACGCAGTATTTT
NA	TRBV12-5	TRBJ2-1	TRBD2	CASGLGGLARNEQFF	TGTGCTAGTGGTTTGGGCGGACTAGCGAGAAATGAGCAGTTCTTC
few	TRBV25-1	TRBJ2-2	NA	CASSVSWGAGELFF	TGTGCCAGCAGTGTCTCCTGGGGGGCCGGGGAGCTGTTTTTT
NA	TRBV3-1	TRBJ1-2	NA	CASSQENRVLAGANYGYTF	TGTGCCAGCAGCCAAGAGAACAGGGTTTTAGCTGGAGCTAACTATGGCTACACCTTC
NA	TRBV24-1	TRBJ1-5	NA	CATSDADISTQHF	TGTGCCACCAGTGACGCTGACATATCCACCCAGCATTTT
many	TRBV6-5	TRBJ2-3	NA	CASSNAGSSRLNTQYF	TGTGCCAGCAGCAACGCCGGGAGTAGCCGACTGAATACGCAGTATTTT
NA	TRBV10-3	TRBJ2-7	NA	CAISGESEQYF	TGTGCCATCAGTGGTGAGTCCGAGCAGTACTTC
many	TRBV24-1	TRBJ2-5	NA	CATSNRGKETQYF	TGTGCCACCAGTAATAGGGGAAAAGAGACCCAGTACTTC
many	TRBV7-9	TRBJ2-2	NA	CASSSRGPSGELFF	TGTGCCAGCAGCTCCCGGGGGCCGAGCGGGGAGCTGTTTTTT
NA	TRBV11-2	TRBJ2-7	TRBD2	CASSYSGRTYEQYF	TGTGCCAGCAGCTACAGCGGGAGGACCTACGAGCAGTACTTC
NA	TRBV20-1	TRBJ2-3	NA	CSARGAGVSVDTQYF	TGCAGTGCTAGAGGGGCCGGAGTCAGTGTGGATACGCAGTATTTT
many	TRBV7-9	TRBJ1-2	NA	CASSLGRTGNGYTF	TGTGCCAGCAGCTTAGGCAGGACGGGAAATGGCTACACCTTC
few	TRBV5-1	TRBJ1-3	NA	CASSLVTASGNTIYF	TGCGCCAGCAGCTTGGTCACAGCCTCTGGAAACACCATATATTTT
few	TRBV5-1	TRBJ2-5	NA	CASSGSKQETQYF	TGCGCCAGCAGCGGGAGTAAGCAAGAGACCCAGTACTTC
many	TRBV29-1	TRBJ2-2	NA	CSVEPMGGRPGELFF	TGCAGCGTTGAACCGATGGGGGGGCGCCCCGGGGAGCTGTTTTTT
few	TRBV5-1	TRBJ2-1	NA	CASSFGSGSYNEQFF	TGCGCCAGCAGCTTCGGGAGTGGCTCCTACAATGAGCAGTTCTTC
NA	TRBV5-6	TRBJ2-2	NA	CASSLATGGRHGELFF	TGTGCCAGCAGCTTGGCCACCGGAGGTCGACACGGGGAGCTGTTTTTT
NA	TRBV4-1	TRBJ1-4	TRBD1	CASSPGGTVNEKLFF	TGCGCCAGCAGCCCCGGGGGGACAGTTAATGAAAAACTGTTTTTT
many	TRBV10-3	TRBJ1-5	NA	CATRGSLLQPQHF	TGTGCCACCCGCGGGTCACTCCTTCAGCCCCAGCATTTT
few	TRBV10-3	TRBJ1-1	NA	CAISDGKPEAFF	TGTGCCATCAGTGACGGGAAGCCTGAAGCTTTCTTT
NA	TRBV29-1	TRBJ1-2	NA	CSVPDSYGYTF	TGCAGCGTACCAGACAGCTATGGCTACACCTTC
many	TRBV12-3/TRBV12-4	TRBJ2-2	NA	CASSFFGELLRPGELFF	TGTGCCAGCAGTTTCTTCGGGGAGCTGCTTAGACCCGGGGAGCTGTTTTTT
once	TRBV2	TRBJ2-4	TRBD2	CASSSSGNGNIQYF	TGTGCCAGCAGTTCTAGCGGGAACGGAAACATTCAGTACTTC
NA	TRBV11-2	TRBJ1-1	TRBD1	CASSADRGNTEAFF	TGTGCCAGCAGCGCAGACAGGGGGAACACTGAAGCTTTCTTT
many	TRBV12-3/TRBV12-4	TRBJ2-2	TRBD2	CASSVSGRSNTGELFF	TGTGCCAGCAGCGTTAGCGGGAGGTCGAACACCGGGGAGCTGTTTTTT
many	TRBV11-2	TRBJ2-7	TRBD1	CASSKTGGPSQQYF	TGTGCCAGCAGCAAGACAGGGGGGCCCTCCCAGCAGTACTTC
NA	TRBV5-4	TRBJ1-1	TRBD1	CASSARTGEGTEAFF	TGTGCCAGCAGCGCCCGGACAGGGGAGGGGACTGAAGCTTTCTTT
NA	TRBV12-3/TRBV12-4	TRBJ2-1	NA	CASKLGAISYNEQFF	TGTGCCAGCAAGCTGGGAGCAATCTCCTACAATGAGCAGTTCTTC
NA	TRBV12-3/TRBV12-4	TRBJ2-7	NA	CASSFGAGRDKQYF	TGTGCCAGCAGTTTCGGGGCAGGTAGGGACAAGCAGTACTTC
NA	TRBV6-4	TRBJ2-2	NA	CASSDWAGKDTGELFF	TGTGCCAGCAGTGACTGGGCAGGGAAGGACACCGGGGAGCTGTTTTTT
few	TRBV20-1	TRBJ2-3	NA	CSAPDRTSPTDTQYF	TGCAGTGCCCCCGATCGGACAAGCCCCACAGATACGCAGTATTTT
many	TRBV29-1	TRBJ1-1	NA	CSSEGIGTEAFF	TGCAGCTCTGAGGGAATCGGGACTGAAGCTTTCTTT
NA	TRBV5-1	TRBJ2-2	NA	CASSFLEVVGELFF	TGCGCCAGCAGCTTCTTGGAAGTGGTCGGGGAGCTGTTTTTT
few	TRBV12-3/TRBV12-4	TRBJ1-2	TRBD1	CASTGQGYGGYTF	TGTGCCAGCACCGGACAGGGGTACGGTGGCTACACCTTC
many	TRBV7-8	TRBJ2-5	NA	CASSFLLETQYF	TGTGCCAGCAGCTTTTTACTGGAGACCCAGTACTTC